This entry concerns a single T cell receptor (beta chain). Per the germline V gene, CDR1 is SNHLY and CDR2 is FYNNEI. The CDR3 runs 12 residues. Trimming cost V 4 bases and J 4 bases, with 6 bases left between them. Produced via immunoSEQ multiplex PCR; TCRdb's table is partial and in-frame only. The sample has about 19,000 clones; about 83% are singletons. This sample is part of a study of radiotherapy plus CTLA-4 blockade in lung cancer. The rearrangement uses TRBV2 and TRBJ2-3; D ambiguous. This receptor was taken from a human donor with non-small cell lung cancer whose response to radiotherapy plus ipilimumab could not be evaluated. The sample consisted of peripheral blood, taken from a patient treated with radiotherapy plus ipilimumab. Written as DNA, the CDR3 is TGTGCCAGCAGTGTTCGTCCAGATACGCAGTATTTT. Translated: CASSVRPDTQYF.